This T cell receptor beta chain appears in the sequencing data of a study of blood T cell repertoires in COVID-19. Study background: Some COVID-19 samples were acute and others convalescent; all came from the United States, Italy and Spain. Nucleic acid was either cDNA or gDNA, and it came from T cells, B-cell-depleted T cells, or PBMCs.

V lost 5 bases and J lost 8; bases outside the gene matches: 7. The length of the CDR3 is 13 residues. Methods used by the authors: The assay estimated nucleated cells by amplifying reference gene primers. Profiling relied on immunoSEQ multiplex PCR, and the TCRdb table lists in-frame clones only, not all of them. V, J and clone size are taken as reported in that table, and D and trimming were inferred from the DNA itself. Among about 34,000 clones listed, about nine tenths were seen once. The chain combines TRBV12-3 or TRBV12-4 with TRBJ1-2; TRBD1 aligns across 8 bases. The specimen was peripheral blood. This receptor was taken from a human donor with active COVID-19. The donor label of this sample is uncertain. CDR3 loop: CASSPQGARGYTF. The CDR3 DNA is TGTGCCAGCAGTCCTCAGGGGGCGAGGGGCTACACCTTC.